The clone carrying this TCR beta chain was picked up a small number of times. Its antigen is unknown. The data derive from a study of beta chain features in type 1 diabetes. Study-wide findings and caveats: Type 1 diabetes patients showed a moderate but significant shortening of TCRB CDR3s in all four CD4+ subsets.

Looked up from germline, CDR1 is SEHNR and CDR2 is FQNEAQ (reference sequence). The germline V and J ends were trimmed by 7 bases and 1 base, with 16 bases remaining between them. CDR3 size: 15 residues. The entirety of the isolated RNA underwent reverse transcription, so expressed TCRB transcripts were sequenced. Method: immunoSEQ multiplex PCR; TCRdb's copy keeps in-frame clones and lacks some. The sample contains 200,000 to 300,000 clones, roughly 22% of which appear only once. This sequence was found in a woman aged 40 to 50 with type 1 diabetes. This chain links TRBV7-9 with TRBJ1-1; D is uncertain. Specimen: naive CD4+ T cells from blood. The CDR3 nucleotides read TGTGCCAGCACCCCATTGCAGAGGAAGAACACTGAAGCTTTCTTT. It specifies CASTPLQRKNTEAFF.